This T cell receptor beta chain was recovered during a study of cytomegalovirus exposure and HLA in healthy donors. General observations from the study: Despite most TCR sequences being rare, some public TCRs occurred in many donors.

Concerning this clone itself: Its antigen is undetermined.

A multiplex PCR was run with 60 Vbeta primers and 13 Jbeta primers. Sequenced by immunoSEQ multiplex PCR; TCRdb stores in-frame clones only, minus some. The table has just over 150,000 clones, around nine tenths seen once; the top ten hold approximately 2%. The CDR3 is made up of 14 amino acids. CDR1 is SGHNT and CDR2 is YYREEE in the germline V gene (reference sequence). V lost 1 base and J lost 2, with 9 bases in between. Sample: PBMCs. This sequence joins TRBV5-4 and TRBJ1-2; maybe TRBD1 (5 bases). The TCR sequence derives from a woman aged 18-29 years in good health and CMV-seronegative. CDR3 DNA: TGTGCCAGCAGCTTGATGGGGCCGAACTATGGCTACACCTTC. It specifies CASSLMGPNYGYTF.